Included here is one T cell receptor (beta chain) sequence, with context. Its antigen is undetermined. The data originate from a study of Ad26.COV2.S vaccination and SARS-CoV-2 variants. Study overall: Enrolled in COV1001, the donor was in the Ad26.COV2.S trial arm, which received the vaccine. Whole-study results and caveats: Among vaccine recipients, spike-specific TCR breadth exceeded that of placebo recipients.

Produced via immunoSEQ multiplex PCR; TCRdb's table is partial and in-frame only. The table has some 520,000 clones, about 83% seen once; the top ten hold over 10%. The treatment: about 20 received Ad26.COV2.S at low or high dose, single or two shots; about 5 received placebo; per-sample allocation not given. The study sampled participants on day 63 after the first vaccine or placebo injection. CDR3 length: 16 amino acids. Germline lookup yields CDR1 LNHNV and CDR2 YYDKDF (reference sequence). V was cut by 1 base and J by 0 bases, with 10 bases left in between. J is TRBJ2-1 and V is TRBV15, with no clear D. The sequenced sample was peripheral blood, obtained in a trial of Ad26.COV2.S vaccine versus placebo. The source of this sequence is a person between 18 and 60 years old who received the Ad26.COV2.S COVID-19 vaccine or a placebo. The DNA for the CDR3 is TGTGCCACCAGCAGAGGGGCGTTTTCCTCCTACAATGAGCAGTTCTTC. As protein: CATSRGAFSSYNEQFF.